This TCR beta chain was identified during a study of identical twins. cDNA molecules carried unique molecular identifiers, and template switching added a universal primer site. TCRdb re-analysed the 5' RACE reads in MiXCR, keeping a single row per CDR3 protein. Among around 1.7 million distinct CDR3 sequences listed, around 33% were seen once. Only healthy Caucasians were enrolled as donors. Looked up from germline, CDR1 is MDHEN and CDR2 is SYDVKM. V lost 6 bases to trimming and J lost 3 bases; unmatched junction nucleotides: 5. The CDR3 length is 14 residues. Points from the study as a whole: Whereas memory repertoires showed no such difference, abundant cord blood beta clonotypes carried fewer insertions. An excess of low generation probability was shown by twin-shared out-of-frame alpha sequences.

This clonotype was counted between two and nine times. Its antigen remains unidentified. Sequenced material: cord blood. The chain links TRBV28 to TRBJ2-1, with 7 bases that match TRBD1. This clonotype was obtained from a newborn girl in good health. This CDR3 is CASRDTGVYNEQFF. The CDR3 region has the DNA TGTGCCAGCAGAGACACAGGGGTCTACAATGAGCAGTTCTTC.